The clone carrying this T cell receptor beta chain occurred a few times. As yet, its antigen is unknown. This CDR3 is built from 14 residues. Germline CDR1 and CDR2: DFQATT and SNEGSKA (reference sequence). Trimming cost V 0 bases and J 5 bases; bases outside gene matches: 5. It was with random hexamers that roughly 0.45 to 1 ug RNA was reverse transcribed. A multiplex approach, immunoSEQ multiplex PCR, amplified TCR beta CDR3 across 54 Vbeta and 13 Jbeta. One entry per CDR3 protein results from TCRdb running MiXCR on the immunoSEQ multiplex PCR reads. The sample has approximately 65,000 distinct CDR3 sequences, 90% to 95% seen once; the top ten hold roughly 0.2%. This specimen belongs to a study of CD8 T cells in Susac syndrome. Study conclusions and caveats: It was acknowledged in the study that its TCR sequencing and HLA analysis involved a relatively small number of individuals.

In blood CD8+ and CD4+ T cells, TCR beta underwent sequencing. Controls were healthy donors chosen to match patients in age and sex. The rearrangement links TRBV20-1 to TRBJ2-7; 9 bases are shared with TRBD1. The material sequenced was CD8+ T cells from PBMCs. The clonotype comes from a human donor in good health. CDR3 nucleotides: TGCAGTGCTAGAGATCGGGACAGGGTGCACGAGCAGTACTTC. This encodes CSARDRDRVHEQYF.